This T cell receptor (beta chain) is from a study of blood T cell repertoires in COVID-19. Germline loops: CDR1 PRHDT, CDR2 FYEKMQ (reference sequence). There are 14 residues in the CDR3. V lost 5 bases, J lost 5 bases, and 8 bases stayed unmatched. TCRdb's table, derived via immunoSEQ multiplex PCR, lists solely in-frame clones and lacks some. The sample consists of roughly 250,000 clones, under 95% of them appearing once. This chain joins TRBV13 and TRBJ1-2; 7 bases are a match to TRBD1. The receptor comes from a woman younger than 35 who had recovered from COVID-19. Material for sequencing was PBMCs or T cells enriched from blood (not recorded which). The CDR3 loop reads CASSATGTAYGYTF. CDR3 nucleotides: TGTGCCAGCAGCGCGACCGGGACAGCTTATGGCTACACCTTC.